Listed below are T cell receptor beta chains from one sample, sequenced in a study of graft-versus-host responses after intestinal transplantation. This table comes from immunoSEQ multiplex PCR, and its TCRdb copy is limited to in-frame clones, with some not included. The top ten hold around 0.07% of the sample, which has approximately 99,000 clones, roughly 90% seen once. What these receptors recognize is not known. The sequenced sample was unstimulated CD8+ T cells sorted from spleen or lymph node cells, obtained before transplant. These receptors came from a human donor who was the organ donor for an intestinal transplant. Each CDR3 is given with its conserved first and last residue. The D gene is left open where the match is weak. Some rows have no size entry. The others give once, few or many, or a class for an expanded clone.

TRBJ2-3	-	-	TRBV7-9	TGTGCCAGCAGCTCCCTCGGCGGGGCGGCTTTCACTAGCACAGATACGCAGTATTTT	CASSSLGGAAFTSTDTQYF
TRBJ2-5	-	TRBD2	TRBV13	TGTGCCAGCAGCTTAGCTACTAGCGGGAGTTCCGAGACCCAGTACTTC	CASSLATSGSSETQYF
TRBJ1-1	-	TRBD1	TRBV29-1	TGCAGCGTTGGTCAGGGGGCATCTGGAGCTTTCTTT	CSVGQGASGAFF
TRBJ2-7	-	-	TRBV27	TGTGCCAGCAGTTTAGAGGGCAGGCGTCGTATCCTCTACGAGCAGTACTTC	CASSLEGRRRILYEQYF
TRBJ1-6	-	-	TRBV28	TGTGCCAGCACTAATTACTATAATTCACCCCTCCACTTT	CASTNYYNSPLHF
TRBJ2-7	few	-	TRBV18	TGTGCCAGCTCACCACCGGGGAGGCAAGGGCAGTACTTC	CASSPPGRQGQYF
TRBJ2-1	-	TRBD2	TRBV6-1	TGTGCCAGCAGTGGGGGACTAGCGGGAGGCTTTTACAATGAGCAGTTCTTC	CASSGGLAGGFYNEQFF
TRBJ2-5	-	-	TRBV7-9	TGTGCCAGCAGCCTCTCGGCGCAGACACAAGAGACCCAGTACTTC	CASSLSAQTQETQYF
TRBJ2-5	-	-	TRBV5-8	TGTGCCAGCAGCTTGGGGGACAAGGGGTACCAAGAGACCCAGTACTTC	CASSLGDKGYQETQYF
TRBJ2-3	-	-	TRBV28	TGTGCCAGCAGCCCAAGAGGGATCTTGACAGATACGCAGTATTTT	CASSPRGILTDTQYF
TRBJ1-2	-	-	TRBV6-5	TGTGCCAGCAGTTACGGGGGGGCTGAAGGCTACACCTTC	CASSYGGAEGYTF
TRBJ1-2	once	TRBD1	TRBV5-1	TGCGCCAGCAGCTTACAAGACAGGGGGCACGTTGATGGCTACACCTTC	CASSLQDRGHVDGYTF
TRBJ1-1	-	-	TRBV2	TGTGCCAGCATCGTCTGGGGCGTGGATGGGACTGAAGCTTTCTTT	CASIVWGVDGTEAFF
TRBJ2-7	few	TRBD1	TRBV29-1	TGCAGCGTTGGTATGACAGGGCCCGAGCAGTACTTC	CSVGMTGPEQYF
TRBJ1-1	-	TRBD1	TRBV9	TGTGCCAGCAGCCCAGGGGGGCGATTTGAAGCTTTCTTT	CASSPGGRFEAFF
TRBJ2-1	-	-	TRBV28	TGTGCCAGCAGTTTCCGCCTAGCTGGTTTTAATGAGCAGTTCTTC	CASSFRLAGFNEQFF
TRBJ2-1	once	-	TRBV6-1	TGTGCCAGCGTAGAGAATGAGCAGTTCTTC	CASVENEQFF
TRBJ2-5	-	TRBD2	TRBV27	TGTACTAAGTCGGGGGGGACCCAGTACTTC	CTKSGGTQYF
TRBJ2-7	few	-	TRBV30	TGTGCCCCCACCAGGGGAACGATTACTGGGGAGCAGTACTTC	CAPTRGTITGEQYF
TRBJ1-5	-	TRBD1	TRBV27	TGTGCCAGCATATGGGTTTCTCAAGTCAGGGGGGATCAGCCCCAGCATTTT	CASIWVSQVRGDQPQHF
TRBJ2-6	-	-	TRBV5-6	TGTGCCAGCAGCCCACTGAGCTCTGGGGCCAACGTCCTGACTTTC	CASSPLSSGANVLTF
TRBJ1-2	-	-	TRBV30	TGTGCCTGGAGTGTCGACAGCCCCTATGGCTACACCTTC	CAWSVDSPYGYTF
TRBJ2-7	-	TRBD1	TRBV19	TGTGCCAGTACGGATCGAGACAGGGCCTACGAGCAGTACTTC	CASTDRDRAYEQYF
TRBJ1-3	-	-	TRBV7-9	TGTGCCAGCAGCTTCTGGGAGGTCGGAGACACCATATATTTT	CASSFWEVGDTIYF
TRBJ1-1	-	TRBD1	TRBV5-4	TGTGCCAGCAGCCGCAGGTACGGGACAGGGGAGGGAGCTTTCTTT	CASSRRYGTGEGAFF
TRBJ2-7	-	TRBD2	TRBV9	TGTGCCAGCAGCCCCGAACACCCGGGACTAACATATTGGGAAGGGTACGAGCAGTACTTC	CASSPEHPGLTYWEGYEQYF
TRBJ2-1	-	-	TRBV6-1	TGTGCCACCGAGGATCCCGGGTCCGATGAGCAGTTCTTC	CATEDPGSDEQFF
TRBJ2-7	-	-	TRBV4-1	TGCGCCAGCAGCCATCCAGGACAGTCCTACGAGCAGTACTTC	CASSHPGQSYEQYF
TRBJ2-2	-	TRBD2	TRBV2	TGTGCCAGCAGTGAAGATGGGGGGACTAGCGGGAACACCGGGGAGCTGTTTTTT	CASSEDGGTSGNTGELFF
TRBJ1-1	-	-	TRBV5-4	TGTGCCAGCAGCTTAGACTGGGGGGTGGGCACTGAAGCTTTCTTT	CASSLDWGVGTEAFF
TRBJ1-2	-	-	TRBV2	TGTGCCAGCAGCGGTTCAGGTGGTTCGTACTATGGCTACACCTTC	CASSGSGGSYYGYTF
TRBJ2-1	-	TRBD1	TRBV28	TGTGCCAGCAGTCCGGACAGGAGCTCCTACAATGAGCAGTTCTTC	CASSPDRSSYNEQFF
TRBJ2-3	-	TRBD2	TRBV19	TGTGCCAGTAGTATAACGGCGGGAGGCTTGAATACGCAGTATTTT	CASSITAGGLNTQYF
TRBJ1-2	-	-	TRBV25-1	TGTGCCAGCAGTGGATGGAGACGGAGTGGCTACACCTTC	CASSGWRRSGYTF
TRBJ1-3	once	-	TRBV30	TGTGCCTGGAGAGACACGACCGGACTAGTCTCTGGAAACACCATATATTTT	CAWRDTTGLVSGNTIYF
TRBJ2-5	-	TRBD2	TRBV13	TGTGCCAGCAGTAGGGCTAGCGGGGCTCCACAGTACTTC	CASSRASGAPQYF
TRBJ1-6	once	-	TRBV28	TGTGCCAGCAGTCCCAGGGTATCAAATTCACCCCTCCACTTT	CASSPRVSNSPLHF
TRBJ1-2	-	TRBD1	TRBV28	TGTGCCAGCAGTTTTAACGGGGACAGGGGCTATGGCTACACCTTC	CASSFNGDRGYGYTF
TRBJ2-3	once	TRBD2	TRBV27	TGTGCCAGCAGTTTCGTCCTAGCGGGGGGGCCAGATACGCAGTATTTT	CASSFVLAGGPDTQYF
TRBJ2-3	-	TRBD1	TRBV27	TGTGCCAGCAGTCCCCTGGGACAGGGGACAGATACGCAGTATTTT	CASSPLGQGTDTQYF
TRBJ2-3	-	TRBD2	TRBV28	TGTGCCAGCAGTTTCCCTAGACTAGCGGGAGACACAGATACGCAGTATTTT	CASSFPRLAGDTDTQYF
TRBJ1-1	-	-	TRBV21-1	TGTGCCAGCAGCAAAGACGTGGGACGGGAGACCGCTTTCTTT	CASSKDVGRETAFF
TRBJ1-1	few	TRBD1	TRBV30	TGTGCCTGGAGTGTCGGCAGGGGGTGGGCTGAAGCTTTCTTT	CAWSVGRGWAEAFF
TRBJ2-5	-	TRBD2	TRBV29-1	TGCAGCGCGGGACTAGCGGGGGGTATACAAGAGACCCAGTACTTC	CSAGLAGGIQETQYF
TRBJ2-1	-	-	TRBV7-3	TGTGCCAGCAGCTTAATATGGGGGCTCGAGCAGTTCTTC	CASSLIWGLEQFF
TRBJ2-7	-	-	TRBV7-9	TGTGCCAGCAGCTTAGCGGGGGGACTCGTTTACTCCTACGAGCAGTACTTC	CASSLAGGLVYSYEQYF
TRBJ2-3	-	TRBD2	TRBV5-8	TGTGCCAGCAGGATGCGAGGGAGCGGGAGGGATACGCAGTATTTT	CASRMRGSGRDTQYF
TRBJ1-2	-	-	TRBV18	TGTGCCAGCTCACCATTAGCCGATCCTAACTATGGCTACACCTTC	CASSPLADPNYGYTF
TRBJ1-6	few	TRBD1	TRBV30	TGTGCCTGGAGTGATATAATCGACAGGGGGGATAATTCACCCCTCCACTTT	CAWSDIIDRGDNSPLHF
TRBJ2-1	-	-	TRBV11-2	TGTGCCAGCAGCTTAGAACCCGGGGGAGTCGTCAATGAGCAGTTCTTC	CASSLEPGGVVNEQFF